This TCR beta chain was documented in a study of OX40 agonist ivuxolimab in advanced cancers. Looking at the study overall: One patient with hepatocellular carcinoma and two with cutaneous melanoma, three in all, had partial responses. Study conclusions and caveats: At doses 0.1 to 3.0 mg/kg, CD4+ and CD8+ clones expanded. The expanded peripheral T cells' antigen specificity was not determined.

The sample holds one count of this clone. Its antigen is unknown. Profiling relied on immunoSEQ multiplex PCR, and the TCRdb table lists in-frame clones only, not all of them. The data show 40,000 to 60,000 clones, about nine tenths seen once. The starting material was CD4+ or CD8+ T cells sorted from blood, obtained in a trial of the OX40 agonist ivuxolimab. This clonotype was sampled from an adult with an advanced solid tumor such as melanoma, head and neck, liver or kidney cancer.

This CDR3 is CAISERSGGNTIYF. In DNA, the CDR3 is TGTGCCATCAGTGAGAGGAGCGGCGGAAACACCATATATTTT. V usage is TRBV10-3 and J usage is TRBJ1-3, with D uncertain. This CDR3 spans 14 amino acids. In germline, CDR1 is ENHRY, CDR2 SYGVKD. The V end was cut by 2 bases, the J end by 4 bases, with 9 bases between.